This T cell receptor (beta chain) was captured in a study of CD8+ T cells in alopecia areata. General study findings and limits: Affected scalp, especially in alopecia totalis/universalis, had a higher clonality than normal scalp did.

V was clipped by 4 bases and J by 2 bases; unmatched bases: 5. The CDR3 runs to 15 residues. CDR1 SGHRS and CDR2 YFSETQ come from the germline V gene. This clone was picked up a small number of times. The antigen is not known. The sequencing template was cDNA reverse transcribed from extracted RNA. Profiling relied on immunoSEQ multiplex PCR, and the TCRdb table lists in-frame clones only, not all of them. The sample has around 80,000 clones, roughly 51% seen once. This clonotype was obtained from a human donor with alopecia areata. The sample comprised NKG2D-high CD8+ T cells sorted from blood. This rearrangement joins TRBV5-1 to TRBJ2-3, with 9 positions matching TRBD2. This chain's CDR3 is CASSPAGGYTDTQYF. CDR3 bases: TGCGCCAGCAGCCCAGCGGGGGGATACACAGATACGCAGTATTTT.